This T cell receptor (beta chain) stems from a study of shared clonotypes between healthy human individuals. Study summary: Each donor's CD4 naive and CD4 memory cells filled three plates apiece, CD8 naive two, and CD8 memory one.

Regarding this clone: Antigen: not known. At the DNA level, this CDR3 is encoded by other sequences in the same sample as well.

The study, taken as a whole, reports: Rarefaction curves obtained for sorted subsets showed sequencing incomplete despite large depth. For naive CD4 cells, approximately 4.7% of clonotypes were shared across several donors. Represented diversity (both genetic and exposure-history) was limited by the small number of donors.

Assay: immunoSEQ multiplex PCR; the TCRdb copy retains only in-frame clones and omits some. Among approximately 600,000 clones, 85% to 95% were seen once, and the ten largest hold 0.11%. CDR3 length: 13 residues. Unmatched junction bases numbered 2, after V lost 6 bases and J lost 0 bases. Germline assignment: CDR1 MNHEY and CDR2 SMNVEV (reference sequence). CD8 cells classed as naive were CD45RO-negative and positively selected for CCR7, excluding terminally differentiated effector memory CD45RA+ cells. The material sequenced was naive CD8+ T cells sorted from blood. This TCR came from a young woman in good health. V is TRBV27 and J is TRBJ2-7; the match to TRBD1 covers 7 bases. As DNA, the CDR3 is TGTGCCAGCAGCCCAGGGGGCTCCTACGAGCAGTACTTC. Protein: CASSPGGSYEQYF.